This T cell receptor beta chain was sequenced for a study of T-cell reconstitution after alpha-beta-depleted transplantation in children. J was trimmed by 10 bases and V by 4 bases; bases with no gene match: 11. CDR3 size: 16 residues. CDR1 is LGHDT and CDR2 is YNNKEL in the germline V gene (reference sequence). TCRbeta library construction was performed incorporating unique molecular identifiers. TCRdb analysed the PCR reads with MiXCR anew, one entry per CDR3 protein. Here the sample spans around 800,000 distinct CDR3 sequences, roughly 16% being singletons. Study-wide points: Elevated TCRbeta diversity at day 60 was traced, in some patients, to surviving recipient T cells and thymic progenitors. The study reportedly traced alpha-beta T cells about two months after transplant to several hundred expanded graft clones. After one year, T-cell counts and TCRbeta diversity mostly came from new T cells.

Points on this clonotype: The antigen remains unidentified.

The source is a male patient under 18 who had a stem cell transplant for acute lymphoblastic leukemia, so the T cells may come from the graft donor. The rearrangement links TRBV3-1 to TRBJ2-1; 12 positions match TRBD2. This sample comprised PBMCs, mostly from graft donor cells, obtained 360 days after TCRalphabeta/CD19-depleted stem cell transplant. CDR3 sequence: CASSLHLTSGRREQFF. CDR3 bases: TGTGCCAGCAGCCTACACCTCACTAGCGGGAGGCGCGAGCAGTTCTTC.